The rows below give T cell receptor beta chains drawn from one sample of a study of shared clonotypes between healthy human individuals. The table came from immunoSEQ multiplex PCR; TCRdb's copy has only in-frame clones and leaves some out. The sample gives about 450,000 clones, around 80% of which show up once; less than 15% is in the top ten. The sample comprised PBMCs. These receptors originate from a woman aged 40 to 55 in good health. Some clones in this sample may be carry-over from other donors' samples. CDR3s include the opening cysteine and the closing phenylalanine or tryptophan. A D gene is named only where the DNA matches it firmly. Not all rows give a size; the values are once, few, many and, for expanded clones, a class.

TRBJ2-1 | NA | TRBV19 | NA | 14 | TGTGCCAGTAGTTGGGCCGACCAGGGGGGGGAGCAGTTCTTC | CASSWADQGGEQFF
TRBJ2-7 | few | TRBV5-6 | TRBD2 | 16 | TGTGCCAGCAGCCGGACTAGCGGGAGAATCTCCTACGAGCAGTACTTC | CASSRTSGRISYEQYF
TRBJ2-3 | NA | TRBV4-1 | TRBD2 | 15 | TGCGCCAGCAGCCCCGGGACTAGCCCTACAGATACGCAGTATTTT | CASSPGTSPTDTQYF
TRBJ2-1 | NA | TRBV28 | TRBD1 | 14 | TGTGCCAGCAGTTTATCCAGGGGGCGCAATGAGCAGTTCTTC | CASSLSRGRNEQFF
TRBJ2-2 | few | TRBV7-3 | TRBD1 | 15 | TGTGCCAGCGCCCAACAGGGGCGGAACACCGGGGAGCTGTTTTTT | CASAQQGRNTGELFF
TRBJ1-1 | NA | TRBV6-4 | NA | 13 | TGTGCCAGCAGTGAGCTCAGGAACACTGAAGCTTTCTTT | CASSELRNTEAFF
TRBJ1-4 | NA | TRBV14 | NA | 15 | TGTGCCAGCAGCCAAGATCTAATTCCCGGTGAAAAACTGTTTTTT | CASSQDLIPGEKLFF
TRBJ2-7 | once | TRBV6-6 | NA | 11 | TGTGCCAGCAGTTCTAATGACAGGATCCACTTC | CASSSNDRIHF
TRBJ1-2 | NA | TRBV9 | NA | 16 | TGTGCCAGCAGCGTAGGCGCAGGCCTAACTAACTATGGCTACACCTTC | CASSVGAGLTNYGYTF
TRBJ2-3 | NA | TRBV7-9 | NA | 15 | TGTGCCAGCAGCTTAGACGTGGGAGTAACAGATACGCAGTATTTT | CASSLDVGVTDTQYF
TRBJ1-4 | NA | TRBV5-1 | TRBD1 | 15 | TGCGCCAGCAGCTTGGATGGGGGGACAGAAGAAAAACTGTTTTTT | CASSLDGGTEEKLFF
TRBJ1-1 | NA | TRBV7-9 | NA | 11 | TGTGCCAGCAGCACACAGGGAACAGCTTTCTTT | CASSTQGTAFF
TRBJ2-1 | NA | TRBV19 | NA | 17 | TGTGCCAGTAGTACCCTAAGCGGGACAAGCTCCTACAATGAGCAGTTCTTC | CASSTLSGTSSYNEQFF
TRBJ2-5 | NA | TRBV2 | TRBD2 | 13 | TGTGCCAGCTATGAAGGCGGCGGGAGGGCCGGGTACTTC | CASYEGGGRAGYF
TRBJ2-7 | NA | TRBV7-8 | NA | 17 | TGTGCCAGCAGCTTATACCCAGCACCGATTGTAAAATACGAGCAGTACTTC | CASSLYPAPIVKYEQYF
TRBJ2-7 | NA | TRBV5-5 | NA | 14 | TGTGCCAGCAGCTTGGTACAGGCGCTCTACGAGCAGTACTTC | CASSLVQALYEQYF
TRBJ2-7 | NA | TRBV9 | TRBD2 | 14 | TGTGCCAGCAGCGTGGGCGGGAGCTCCTACGAGCAGTACTTC | CASSVGGSSYEQYF
TRBJ1-5 | NA | TRBV6-5 | NA | 13 | TGTGCCAGCAGTCCTGGGGGCGAGCAGCCCCAGCATTTT | CASSPGGEQPQHF
TRBJ2-1 | NA | TRBV15 | TRBD1 | 15 | TGTGCCACCAGCAGAGACAGGACAGGGTTGGATGAGCAGTTCTTC | CATSRDRTGLDEQFF
TRBJ2-2 | NA | TRBV7-2 | NA | 12 | TGTGCCAGCAACCACAGGACCGGGGAGCTGTTTTTT | CASNHRTGELFF
TRBJ1-2 | NA | TRBV7-8 | NA | 14 | TGTGCCAGCAGCTTACGGACGGGCAACTATGGCTACACCTTC | CASSLRTGNYGYTF
TRBJ2-7 | NA | TRBV5-1 | TRBD2 | 15 | TGCGCCAGCGGCCGGCGGACTAGCGGGGGGTACGAGCAGTACTTC | CASGRRTSGGYEQYF
TRBJ1-1 | NA | TRBV18 | TRBD1 | 15 | TGTGCCAGCTCACGCGGACAGGGGGCGAACACTGAAGCTTTCTTT | CASSRGQGANTEAFF
TRBJ1-3 | NA | TRBV28 | NA | 13 | TGTGCCAGCAGTCCAACGAGGGGGAACACCATATATTTT | CASSPTRGNTIYF
TRBJ2-1 | NA | TRBV10-2 | NA | 14 | TGCGCCAGCAGTGAATGGGTAGCAGCCAATGAGCAGTTCTTC | CASSEWVAANEQFF
TRBJ2-1 | NA | TRBV6-1 | NA | 13 | TGTGCCAGCACCCTCGACAGGTTCTATGAGCAGTTCTTC | CASTLDRFYEQFF
TRBJ2-7 | many | TRBV5-5 | NA | 15 | TGTGCCAGCAGCTTGGTGTTAACAAATACCTACGAGCAGTACTTC | CASSLVLTNTYEQYF
TRBJ1-1 | NA | TRBV5-1 | TRBD1 | 16 | TGCGCCAGCAGCTCATTACCACAGGGGGCGCAAACTGAAGCTTTCTTT | CASSSLPQGAQTEAFF
TRBJ2-4 | NA | TRBV6-6 | TRBD1 | 15 | TGTGCCAGCAGTTCAAGAGGGACAGGGCAAAACATTCAGTACTTC | CASSSRGTGQNIQYF
TRBJ1-1 | NA | TRBV6-5 | NA | 15 | TGTGCCAGCAAACCATGGGCGGACCTTGAAACTGAAGCTTTCTTT | CASKPWADLETEAFF
TRBJ1-1 | NA | TRBV5-1 | NA | 14 | TGCGCCAGCAGCTTAACGTGGGGGGACACTGAAGCTTTCTTT | CASSLTWGDTEAFF
TRBJ1-5 | NA | TRBV11-2 | NA | 13 | TGTGCCAGCAGCTTAGCGAGCGGTCAGCCCCAGCATTTT | CASSLASGQPQHF
TRBJ1-4 | NA | TRBV6-6 | TRBD1 | 13 | TGTGCCAGCCTGACAGGGGGCTCGGAAAAACTGTTTTTT | CASLTGGSEKLFF
TRBJ2-3 | NA | TRBV18 | NA | 16 | TGTGCCAGCTCACCTGAAGGGGTCATTTTAGGAGATACGCAGTATTTT | CASSPEGVILGDTQYF
TRBJ1-2 | NA | TRBV11-3 | NA | 13 | TGTGCCAGCAGCTTATGGCAGGGCCATGGCTACACCTTC | CASSLWQGHGYTF
TRBJ2-1 | once | TRBV28 | TRBD2 | 16 | TGTGCCAGCAGTGAACTAGCGGGAGGGACTTACAATGAGCAGTTCTTC | CASSELAGGTYNEQFF
TRBJ1-2 | NA | TRBV15 | TRBD1 | 13 | TGTGCCACCAGCGCCCGGACAGGGTCTGGCTACACCTTC | CATSARTGSGYTF
TRBJ2-3 | NA | TRBV29-1 | NA | 13 | TGCAGCGGATTGGACGGACGGACAGATACGCAGTATTTT | CSGLDGRTDTQYF
TRBJ2-5 | NA | TRBV9 | NA | 13 | TGTGCCAGCAGCGGTTCAACCCAAGAGACCCAGTACTTC | CASSGSTQETQYF
TRBJ2-3 | NA | TRBV5-8 | NA | 15 | TGTGCCAGCAGCTTGGGGACGGTTAGCACAGATACGCAGTATTTT | CASSLGTVSTDTQYF
TRBJ2-7 | NA | TRBV13 | TRBD2 | 18 | TGTGCCAGCAGCGTCCGTCCTAGACTAGCGGGAGGCGCCTACGAGCAGTACTTC | CASSVRPRLAGGAYEQYF
TRBJ2-3 | NA | TRBV2 | TRBD2 | 16 | TGTGCCAGCAGTGAAGCGGCTAGCGGGGGGGCAGATACGCAGTATTTT | CASSEAASGGADTQYF
TRBJ2-3 | NA | TRBV6-4 | TRBD1 | 13 | TGTGCCAGCGGGACAGAGATCACAGATACGCAGTATTTT | CASGTEITDTQYF
TRBJ2-5 | NA | TRBV5-4 | TRBD2 | 13 | TGTGCCAGCAGCTCAGCGGGATCTGAGACCCAGTACTTC | CASSSAGSETQYF
TRBJ2-7 | NA | TRBV13 | TRBD2 | 16 | TGTGCCAGCAGCCCGGGTGGCACTAGCGGGGATTACGAGCAGTACTTC | CASSPGGTSGDYEQYF
TRBJ1-2 | NA | TRBV7-9 | NA | 12 | TGTGCCAGCAGCTTCCAGAACTATGGCTACACCTTC | CASSFQNYGYTF
TRBJ1-2 | NA | TRBV18 | NA | 13 | TGTGCCAGCTCACCTGAGACAGACTATGGCTACACCTTC | CASSPETDYGYTF
TRBJ1-1 | NA | TRBV29-1 | NA | 13 | TGCAGCGTTGAGAGGTTTGGGGACACTGAAGCTTTCTTT | CSVERFGDTEAFF
TRBJ2-3 | many | TRBV5-1 | NA | 14 | TGCGCCAGCAGCCTTGACCTAAGCACAGATACGCAGTATTTT | CASSLDLSTDTQYF
TRBJ2-3 | NA | TRBV2 | TRBD2 | 15 | TGTGCCAGCAGTGGTAGTAGCGGGAGTCGGAATACGCAGTATTTT | CASSGSSGSRNTQYF
TRBJ2-2 | many | TRBV9 | TRBD1 | 15 | TGTGCCAGCAGCCGACAGGGGGCAATGACCGGGGAGCTGTTTTTT | CASSRQGAMTGELFF
TRBJ2-3 | NA | TRBV7-9 | NA | 14 | TGTGCCAGCAGCTACTCGACTAGCACAGATACGCAGTATTTT | CASSYSTSTDTQYF
TRBJ2-7 | few | TRBV11-1 | TRBD2 | 15 | TGTGCCAGCAGCTCCGGACTAGCGGGAAACTACGAGCAGTACTTC | CASSSGLAGNYEQYF
TRBJ1-1 | few | TRBV18 | NA | 14 | TGTGCCAGCTCACCAATTCCCGGTTGGGATGAAGCTTTCTTT | CASSPIPGWDEAFF